This T cell receptor (beta chain) came from a study of identical twins. Many counts were recorded for this clonotype. The CDR3 is made up of 16 amino acids. The V gene's germline CDR1 is PRHDT and CDR2 FYEKMQ (reference sequence). Trimming took 4 bases from V and 0 from J, leaving 13 bases between them. TCRdb called the 5' RACE reads again in MiXCR, with one record for every CDR3 protein. The table includes some 600,000 distinct CDR3 sequences, about 7.6% detected once. A further study also used this sample, focusing on yellow fever vaccine responses in identical twins.

The chain uses TRBV13 and TRBJ1-3, with D possibly TRBD1 on 5 matching bases. This TCR derives from a woman aged 18-35 years in good health. Sequenced material: PBMCs. The CDR3 is CASSSLTEPSGNTIYF. CDR3 nucleotide sequence: TGTGCCAGCAGCTCACTGACAGAACCCTCTGGAAACACCATATATTTT.